The entry below gives a single T cell receptor (beta chain) sequence along with its context. The antigen this receptor binds is unknown. Base qualities are missing; no much larger clone stands one base away. This record comes from a study of CD8 T cells in Susac syndrome (dated by TCRdb to about 2019). Notes on the research overall: Whether CD8+ T cell activation and differentiation in Susac syndrome was antigen driven was tested using repertoire sequencing. CD8+ T cell repertoire clonality was compared between over 9 healthy donors, around 14 Susac syndrome patients and 15 multiple sclerosis patients. Points the paper makes about the study in general: The number of individuals in the TCR sequencing and HLA analysis was recognized as being relatively small.

Peripheral blood CD8+ and CD4+ T cells from healthy donors, Susac syndrome patients and multiple sclerosis patients were profiled by high-throughput TCR beta sequencing. Healthy donors were age- and sex-matched controls. CD8+ TEMRA cells were enriched by FACS, while bulk CD8+ and CD4+ T cells were purified by magnetic negative isolation. Blood was collected in EDTA tubes and processed within 24 hours, with PBMCs isolated through density gradient centrifugation. PBMCs destined for TCR sequencing were cryopreserved in liquid nitrogen and later thawed in a 37 °C water bath. The sorted or isolated CD4+, CD8+ and CD8+ TEMRA cells reached a purity of at least 90%. RNA was extracted using the RNeasy kit, and roughly 0.5 to 1 microgram was reverse transcribed with random hexamers. The immunoSEQ multiplex PCR assay, covering 54 Vbeta and 13 Jbeta segments, was used to amplify TCR beta CDR3 regions. To correct PCR amplification bias, a synthetic template baseline was used for both primer optimization and computational correction. As for how the authors treated the data: Reads were assigned to V, D and J genes according to IMGT and analyzed in immunoSEQ Analyzer, with only productive sequences retained. Clonality was computed as one minus Shannon entropy normalized by log2 of the number of productive unique sequences. For each patient and control, public and private clones were evaluated within the 100 most prevalent clones. Susac-specific clones were defined as absent from healthy and MS cohorts, roughly 1,100 published viral clones and other ImmuneACCESS disease sequences. TCRdb cleaned the public reads at Q25 with fastp, built clones with MiXCR and kept in-frame beta chains. Rows merge per CDR3 protein into single entries with the most common DNA and genes. It is TCRdb's table, rather than the study itself, that gives the V and J calls and clone size. For this sample the table gives roughly 50,000 distinct CDR3 sequences, of which roughly 93% were detected only once. The ten largest clones take up 0.5% to 0.6% of the sample.

The clonotype was recovered from a human donor in good health. The sample taken for sequencing was CD8+ T cells from PBMCs.

At the DNA level, the sequence is TGTGCCAGCGAGAGATCGAGCTCCTACGAGCAGTACTTC. This translates into CASERSSSYEQYF. The sequence is built from TRBV2 and TRBJ2-7, with an unclear D gene assignment. V loses 8 bases, J loses 0 bases, and the germline ends lie 11 bases apart. From cysteine to phenylalanine, the CDR3 is 13 amino acids long. Of the read, only the CDR3 DNA is kept; its 39 bases are in frame from base 1. Via the germline V gene, CDR1 is SNHLY and CDR2 FYNNEI.